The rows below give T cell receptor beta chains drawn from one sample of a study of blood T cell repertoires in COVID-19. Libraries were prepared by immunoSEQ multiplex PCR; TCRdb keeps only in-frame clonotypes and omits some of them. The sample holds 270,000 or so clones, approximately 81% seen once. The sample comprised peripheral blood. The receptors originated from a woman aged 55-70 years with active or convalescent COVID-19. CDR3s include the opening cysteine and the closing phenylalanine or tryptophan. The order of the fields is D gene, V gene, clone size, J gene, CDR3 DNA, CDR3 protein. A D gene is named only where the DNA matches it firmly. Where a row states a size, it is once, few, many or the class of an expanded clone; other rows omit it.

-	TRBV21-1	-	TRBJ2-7	TGTGCCAGCAGCAAAGAATCAAGGGACAGCCCTTACGAGCAGTACTTC	CASSKESRDSPYEQYF
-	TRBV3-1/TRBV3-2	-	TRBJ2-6	TGTGCCAGCAGCCAAGCCAAAATTGCGCTGGCCAACGTCCTGACTTTC	CASSQAKIALANVLTF
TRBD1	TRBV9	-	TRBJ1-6	TGTGCCAGCAGCGTAGCTTCTACACGGACAGGGGAGGCACCCCTCCACTTT	CASSVASTRTGEAPLHF
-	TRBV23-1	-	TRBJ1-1	TGCGCCAGCAGTCGTATCGGTCGGGGTCCTCGGAACACTGAAGCTTTCTTT	CASSRIGRGPRNTEAFF
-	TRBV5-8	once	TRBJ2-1	TGTGCCAGCAGCTTGGGGGGCCAGCAGTTCTTC	CASSLGGQQFF
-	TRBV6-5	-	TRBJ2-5	TGTGCCAGTACCGGGACACTCGATGGGACCCAGTACTTC	CASTGTLDGTQYF
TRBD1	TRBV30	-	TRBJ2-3	TGTGCCTGGGGACCGGGACAGTACACAGATACGCAGTATTTT	CAWGPGQYTDTQYF
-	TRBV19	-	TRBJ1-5	TGTGCCAGTAGTAGGGGAGTGGTGCTTCAGCCCCAGCATTTT	CASSRGVVLQPQHF
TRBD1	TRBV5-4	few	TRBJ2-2	TGTGCCAGCAGCCTCGCCGGACAGGGAACCGGGGAGCTGTTTTTT	CASSLAGQGTGELFF
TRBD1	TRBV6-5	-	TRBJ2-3	TGTGCCAGCAGGAACAGGGGAGCAGATACGCAGTATTTT	CASRNRGADTQYF
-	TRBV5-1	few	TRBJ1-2	TGCGCCAGCAGCCAGACAGGCTCGAATCCCTATGGCTACACCTTC	CASSQTGSNPYGYTF
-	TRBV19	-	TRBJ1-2	TGTGCCAGTAGTCATTATATGACAGAAGCAAACTATGGCTACACCTTC	CASSHYMTEANYGYTF
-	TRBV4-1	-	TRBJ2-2	TGCGCCAGCAGCCTGGGACAGAACACCGGGGAGCTGTTTTTT	CASSLGQNTGELFF
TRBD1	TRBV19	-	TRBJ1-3	TGTGCCAGTACTCGGGACAGCTCTGGAAACACCATATATTTT	CASTRDSSGNTIYF
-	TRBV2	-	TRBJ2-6	TGTGCCAGCAGGGCAGGGTCAGGGGCCAACGTCCTGACTTTC	CASRAGSGANVLTF
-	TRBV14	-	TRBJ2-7	TGTGCCAGCAGCCCCGCGGGACTTGAAACCTACGAGCAGTACTTC	CASSPAGLETYEQYF
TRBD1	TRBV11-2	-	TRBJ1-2	TGTGCCAGCAGCGCGGCCGGGACAGGGTTTGATTATGGCTACACCTTC	CASSAAGTGFDYGYTF
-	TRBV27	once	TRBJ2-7	TGTGCCAGCAGTTCCGGGGCCAGGGGAAGGGGGAAACCCTACGAGCAGTACTTC	CASSSGARGRGKPYEQYF
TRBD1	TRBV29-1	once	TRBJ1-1	TGCAGCGTTGAATGGGGAGCACAGGGGCGGAACACTGAAGCTTTCTTT	CSVEWGAQGRNTEAFF
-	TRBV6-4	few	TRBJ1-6	TGTGCCAGCAGTGACTCGGGCAGCCTGAATTCACCCCTCCACTTT	CASSDSGSLNSPLHF
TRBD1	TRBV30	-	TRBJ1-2	TGTGCCTGGAGTGTCGGACAGGGGGCAGGATATGGCTACACCTTC	CAWSVGQGAGYGYTF
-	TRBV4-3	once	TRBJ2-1	TGCGCCAGCAGCCAAGACAGGATTTCCTACAATGAGCAGTTCTTC	CASSQDRISYNEQFF
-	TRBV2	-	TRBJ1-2	TGTGCCAGCATGGGAGGGGGTTATGGCTACACCTTC	CASMGGGYGYTF
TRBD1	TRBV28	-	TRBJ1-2	TGTGCCAGCAGATCGGACAGGGGGCCTTATGGCTACACCTTC	CASRSDRGPYGYTF
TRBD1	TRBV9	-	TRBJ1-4	TGTGCCAGCAGCGGGAGGACAGGGGGGACGGCAACTAATGAAAAACTGTTTTTT	CASSGRTGGTATNEKLFF
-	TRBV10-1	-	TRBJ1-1	TGCGCCAGCGCGGGGGGAGCGAACACTGAAGCTTTCTTT	CASAGGANTEAFF
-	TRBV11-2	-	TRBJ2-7	TGTGCCAGCAGCTTAGATCCAGGTTCCTACGAGCAGTACTTC	CASSLDPGSYEQYF
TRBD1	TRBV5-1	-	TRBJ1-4	TGCGCCAGCAGCTTTTTCGGGACAGGGGGTAATGAAAAACTGTTTTTT	CASSFFGTGGNEKLFF
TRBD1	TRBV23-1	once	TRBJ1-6	TGCGCCAGCAGTCAAACCGGGACAGCTAATTCACCCCTCCACTTT	CASSQTGTANSPLHF
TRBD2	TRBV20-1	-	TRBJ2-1	TGCAGTGCTAGTCCTAGCGGGGGGGCCGTGGCCTACAATGAGCAGTTCTTC	CSASPSGGAVAYNEQFF
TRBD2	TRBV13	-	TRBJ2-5	TGTGCCAGCAGCTCCTCCGGCTTAGCGGGGCAAGAGACCCAGTACTTC	CASSSSGLAGQETQYF
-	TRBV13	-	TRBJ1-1	TGTGCCAGCAGCCCAAACACGGAGGGCACTGAAGCTTTCTTT	CASSPNTEGTEAFF
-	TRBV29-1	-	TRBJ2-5	TGCAGCGTTGAAGAAGGCAGGGGAGAGGACCAGTACTTC	CSVEEGRGEDQYF
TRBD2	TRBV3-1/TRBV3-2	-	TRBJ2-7	TGTGCCAGCAGCCAAGCGGGTAGCGGGGGGGCCCACGAGCAGTACTTC	CASSQAGSGGAHEQYF
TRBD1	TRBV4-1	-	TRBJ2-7	TGCGCCAGCAGCCACCCCTTGGACAGGGCGAATGGCGAGCAGTACTTC	CASSHPLDRANGEQYF
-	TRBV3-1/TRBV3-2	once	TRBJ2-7	TGTGCCAGCAGCTTGCGACTAGATTACGAGCAGTACTTC	CASSLRLDYEQYF
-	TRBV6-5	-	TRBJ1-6	TGTGCCAGCAAAAGGGAGAAAAATTCACCCCTCCACTTT	CASKREKNSPLHF
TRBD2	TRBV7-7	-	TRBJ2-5	TGTGCCAGCAGCGTTAGCGGGGGCGACCTTAGGACCCAGTACTTC	CASSVSGGDLRTQYF
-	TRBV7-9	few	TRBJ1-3	TGTGCCAGCAGCCCAACAGGGATAGGAAACACCATATATTTT	CASSPTGIGNTIYF
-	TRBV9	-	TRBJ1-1	TGTGCCAGCAGCGGAGGTTCCACTGAAGCTTTCTTT	CASSGGSTEAFF
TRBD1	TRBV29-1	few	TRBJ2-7	TGCAGCGTTGAAGGTATCGACAGGGACCTCTACGAGCAGTACTTC	CSVEGIDRDLYEQYF
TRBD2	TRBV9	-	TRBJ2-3	TGTGCCAGCAGCGTAGAAGTTAGCGGGGGGGCGGCAGATACGCAGTATTTT	CASSVEVSGGAADTQYF
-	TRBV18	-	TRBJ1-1	TGTGCCAGCTCCCCCGACAGGGAAGCTTTCTTT	CASSPDREAFF
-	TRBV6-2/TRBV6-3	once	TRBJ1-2	TGTGCCAGCAGATACCAAGGCCCTCGGTCGGGGGATGGCTACACCTTC	CASRYQGPRSGDGYTF
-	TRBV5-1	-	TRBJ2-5	TGCGCCAGCAGCTTGGGTCAGGGTCCAGGCCAAGAGACCCAGTACTTC	CASSLGQGPGQETQYF
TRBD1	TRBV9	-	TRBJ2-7	TGTGCCAGCAGCGTAGGGGACAGAGAGTACTACGAGCAGTACTTC	CASSVGDREYYEQYF
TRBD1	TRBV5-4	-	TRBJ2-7	TGTGCCAGCAGCTTGGCGGACAGGGCCCCCTACGAGCAGTACTTC	CASSLADRAPYEQYF
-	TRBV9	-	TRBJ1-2	TGTGCCAGCAGCGTGCAGGGAGGTAACTATGGCTACACCTTC	CASSVQGGNYGYTF
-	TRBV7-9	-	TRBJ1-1	TGTGCCAGCAGCTTACTTTCTGAGGAGATTGAAGCTTTCTTT	CASSLLSEEIEAFF
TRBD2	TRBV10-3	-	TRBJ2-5	TGTGCCACTAGCGGGGGAGAGACCCAGTACTTC	CATSGGETQYF
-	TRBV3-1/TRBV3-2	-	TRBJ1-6	TGTGCCAGCAGCCAAGTTCGAGAATCACCCCTCCACTTT	CASSQVRESPLHF
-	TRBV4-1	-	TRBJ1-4	TGCGCCAGCAGCCGGACATTTGCTAATGAAAAACTGTTTTTT	CASSRTFANEKLFF
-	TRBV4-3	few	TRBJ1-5	TGCGCCAGCAGCCAAGATGCGGAGGGAAGCAATCAGCCCCAGCATTTT	CASSQDAEGSNQPQHF
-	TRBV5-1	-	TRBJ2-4	TGCGCCAGCAGCTTTGACAGGTCCACGGACATTCAGTACTTC	CASSFDRSTDIQYF
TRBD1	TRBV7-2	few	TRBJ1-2	TGTGCCAGCAGCCCGGACAGGGACGGCTACACCTTC	CASSPDRDGYTF
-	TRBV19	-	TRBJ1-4	TGTGCCAGTAGTTCTCCAACTAATGAAAAACTGTTTTTT	CASSSPTNEKLFF